A selection of T cell receptor beta chains follows, all from one sample in a study of OX40 agonist ivuxolimab in advanced cancers. Data came from immunoSEQ multiplex PCR; TCRdb stores just in-frame clones and leaves some out. Of some 17,000 clones listed, 75% to 90% were seen once; the top ten hold 15% to 20%. This specimen was CD4+ or CD8+ T cells sorted from blood, taken in a trial of the OX40 agonist ivuxolimab. Receptor source: an adult with an advanced solid tumor such as melanoma, head and neck, liver or kidney cancer. Both conserved end residues are part of each CDR3. A D gene is named only where the DNA matches it firmly. Not all rows give a size; the values are once, few, many and, for expanded clones, a class.

>TRBV2|TRBD2|NA|TRBJ2-7
TGTGCCAGCTCACTAGCGCCCTCCTACGAGCAGTACTTC
CASSLAPSYEQYF
>TRBV14|TRBD2|NA|TRBJ2-1
TGTGCCAGCAGCCAAAGCCTAGCGGGAGCCGGTGAGCAGTTCTTC
CASSQSLAGAGEQFF
>TRBV2|NA|NA|TRBJ2-2
TGTGCCAGCAGTTCCTACAGGGACACCGGGGAGCTGTTTTTT
CASSSYRDTGELFF
>TRBV20-1|NA|NA|TRBJ2-1
TGCAGTGCTACCCCGGACAATGAGCAGTTCTTC
CSATPDNEQFF
>TRBV7-8|NA|NA|TRBJ2-7
TGTGCCAGCAGCTCACCCTACGAGCAGTACTTC
CASSSPYEQYF
>TRBV30|NA|NA|TRBJ1-1
TGTGCCTGGAGTGGCAGGGCGGGAACTGAAGCTTTCTTT
CAWSGRAGTEAFF
>TRBV5-4|TRBD1|NA|TRBJ2-1
TGTGCCAGCAGCGGGGAGACAGGGGGGGACAATGAGCAGTTCTTC
CASSGETGGDNEQFF
>TRBV27|TRBD2|NA|TRBJ2-7
TGTGCCAGCAGTTCCTATAGCGGGGGGTCCTACGAGCAGTACTTC
CASSSYSGGSYEQYF
>TRBV11-1|NA|NA|TRBJ2-1
TGTGCCAGCAGCTTAGCGGGGGGCGGGTACAATGAGCAGTTCTTC
CASSLAGGGYNEQFF
>TRBV29-1|NA|NA|TRBJ2-1
TGCAGCGTATCCCGGTTGGGGTACAATGAGCAGTTCTTC
CSVSRLGYNEQFF
>TRBV5-1|NA|NA|TRBJ2-1
TGCGCCAGCAGCTTGGGAGTCCGCACGGACAATGAGCAGTTCTTC
CASSLGVRTDNEQFF
>TRBV29-1|NA|NA|TRBJ2-2
TGCAGCGACAGGCGCGCGAACACCGGGGAGCTGTTTTTT
CSDRRANTGELFF
>TRBV11-3|NA|NA|TRBJ1-3
TGTGCCAAAGGGGAAAGAACTGGAAACACCATATATTTT
CAKGERTGNTIYF
>TRBV6-1|NA|NA|TRBJ2-5
TGTGCCAGCAGTGATAGGGGTGGAGAGACCCAGTACTTC
CASSDRGGETQYF
>TRBV4-1|NA|once|TRBJ1-5
TGCGCCAGCAGCCAAGCGGTAACGGGGACCCAGCATTTT
CASSQAVTGTQHF
>TRBV4-1|NA|NA|TRBJ2-7
TGCGCCAGCAGCCAAGGGGGGAGCCTTGGCGAGCAGTACTTC
CASSQGGSLGEQYF
>TRBV10-1|NA|NA|TRBJ1-1
TGCGCCAGCACAAAGTTGGCTGAAGCTTTCTTT
CASTKLAEAFF
>TRBV4-1|TRBD1|few|TRBJ2-3
TGCGCCAGCAGCCCGGGGACAGGGGGCCTGACAGATACGCAGTATTTT
CASSPGTGGLTDTQYF
>TRBV7-6|NA|once|TRBJ2-6
TGTGCCAGCAGCACCGACAGCTCTGGGGCCAACGTCCTGACTTTC
CASSTDSSGANVLTF
>TRBV28|TRBD1|NA|TRBJ2-4
TGTGCCAGCAGTCCGAACCGACAGGGCTCAGCCAAAAACATTCAGTACTTC
CASSPNRQGSAKNIQYF
>TRBV18|NA|NA|TRBJ1-1
TGTGCCAGCTCTCCCGCGGAGGTCAGGACCACTGAAGCTTTCTTT
CASSPAEVRTTEAFF
>TRBV19|NA|NA|TRBJ2-7
TGTGCCAGTAGTACGGCGGACGGCTCCTACGAGCAGTACTTC
CASSTADGSYEQYF
>TRBV19|TRBD2|NA|TRBJ2-5
TGTGCCAGTAGCCCAGACGAGCGGGAGGGGGAGACCCAGTACTTC
CASSPDEREGETQYF
>TRBV19|NA|large|TRBJ2-7
TGTGCCAGTAGTATGAGGGACTCCTACGAGCAGTACTTC
CASSMRDSYEQYF
>TRBV5-4|TRBD2|once|TRBJ2-2
TGTGCCAGCAGCTTGGGTAGACTAGCGGGAGTCCCCGGGGAGCTGTTTTTT
CASSLGRLAGVPGELFF
>TRBV10-3|NA|NA|TRBJ2-5
TGTGCCATCAGCGGAAATTGGAACCAAGAGACCCAGTACTTC
CAISGNWNQETQYF
>TRBV19|NA|NA|TRBJ1-5
TGTGCCAGTAACACTTTGGAAAGGGACCAGCCCCAGCATTTT
CASNTLERDQPQHF
>TRBV18|NA|NA|TRBJ1-5
TGTGCCAGCTCATCGACCCAGCAACAGCCCCAGCATTTT
CASSSTQQQPQHF
>TRBV21-1|NA|NA|TRBJ2-7
TGTGCCAGCAGCACTGGACAGGCCAACGAGCAGTACTTC
CASSTGQANEQYF
>TRBV14|TRBD2|NA|TRBJ2-5
TGTGCCAGCAGCTCTCTTCGGACTAGCGGGAGGGAGACCCAGTACTTC
CASSSLRTSGRETQYF
>TRBV9|NA|NA|TRBJ2-3
TGTGCCAGCAGCGTAGCTCCGGCAGATACGCAGTATTTT
CASSVAPADTQYF
>TRBV11-3|TRBD1|NA|TRBJ2-7
TGTGCCAGCAGCACGACAGGGGGGTCCTACGAGCAGTACTTC
CASSTTGGSYEQYF
>TRBV21-1|NA|NA|TRBJ1-1
TGTGCCAGCAGTCTATTGCTAGCTACAATTCGCACTGAAGCTTTCTTT
CASSLLLATIRTEAFF
>TRBV6-5|NA|NA|TRBJ1-1
TGTGCCAGCAGCGCGGGGGGCTCCACTGAAGCTTTCTTT
CASSAGGSTEAFF
>TRBV10-3|TRBD2|NA|TRBJ2-1
TGTGCCATCAGCCCCCAGACTAGCGGGAGCAATGAGCAGTTCTTC
CAISPQTSGSNEQFF
>TRBV6-5|NA|NA|TRBJ1-5
TGTGCCAGCAGCCAATACGGGGTTTCAAATCAGCCCCAGCATTTT
CASSQYGVSNQPQHF
>TRBV6-1|NA|NA|TRBJ1-6
TGTGCCAGCAGTACCGGGATCCATAATTCACCCCTCCACTTT
CASSTGIHNSPLHF
>TRBV30|NA|NA|TRBJ1-6
TGTGCCTGGAGCCCACGGGGGCTTCAGGGGAATTCACCCCTCCACTTT
CAWSPRGLQGNSPLHF
>TRBV10-3|TRBD2|NA|TRBJ2-3
TGTGCCATCGGGGGGACTAGCGGGAGGGTAGATACGCAGTATTTT
CAIGGTSGRVDTQYF
>TRBV21-1|NA|NA|TRBJ1-5
TGTGCCAGCAGCCCGCTAGCGGGTTATAGCAATCAGCCCCAGCATTTT
CASSPLAGYSNQPQHF
>TRBV7-2|NA|NA|TRBJ2-5
TGTGCCAGCAGCTTGCCCGGTGAGACCCAGTACTTC
CASSLPGETQYF
>TRBV9|NA|NA|TRBJ2-5
TGTGCCAGCAGCGTAGTACCGACAAGGGGGGAGACCCAGTACTTC
CASSVVPTRGETQYF
>TRBV7-2|NA|NA|TRBJ1-2
TGTGCCAGCAGCTTAGAGAGGGGCCCCTACTATGGCTACACCTTC
CASSLERGPYYGYTF
>TRBV6-4|TRBD1|NA|TRBJ1-2
TGTGCCAGCAGTGATAATGACAGGGGCTACTATGGCTACACCTTC
CASSDNDRGYYGYTF
>TRBV9|TRBD2|NA|TRBJ2-1
TGTGCCAGCAGCACCACTAGCGGGAGTCAATACAATGAGCAGTTCTTC
CASSTTSGSQYNEQFF
>TRBV6-5|TRBD1|NA|TRBJ2-7
TGTGCCAGCAGTCCCGGGACAGGCTACGAGCAGTACTTC
CASSPGTGYEQYF
>TRBV7-9|TRBD1|NA|TRBJ1-1
TGTGCCAGCAGCCAGGGGACAGGGGGCCTGAACACTGAAGCTTTCTTT
CASSQGTGGLNTEAFF
>TRBV27|NA|NA|TRBJ2-1
TGTGCCAGCAGTTTAGGGGCAGGGGGCCTATCCGTTCGAGCGGGAGTATGGAATGAGCAGTTCTTC
CASSLGAGGLSVRAGVWNEQFF